This entry features one T cell receptor beta chain sequence. Germline values: CDR1 LNHDA, CDR2 SQIVND (reference sequence). The CDR3 has 13 residues. The V and J ends lost 5 bases and 4 bases, in that order; junction bases with no gene match: 5. Only in-frame clones appear in the TCRdb table, and some are missing; sequencing was by immunoSEQ multiplex PCR. This table holds 400,000 to 550,000 clones, 87% found once. The source of the sample is a study of blood T cell repertoires in COVID-19. Input material: PBMCs or T cells enriched from blood (not recorded which). This sequence joins TRBV19 and TRBJ2-7; 7 nucleotides agree with TRBD1. The TCR sequence derives from a woman aged 18-29 years with acute COVID-19. In DNA form, the CDR3 reads TGTGCCAGTAGTGGGGGACAGCATTACGAGCAGTACTTC. The encoded protein is CASSGGQHYEQYF.